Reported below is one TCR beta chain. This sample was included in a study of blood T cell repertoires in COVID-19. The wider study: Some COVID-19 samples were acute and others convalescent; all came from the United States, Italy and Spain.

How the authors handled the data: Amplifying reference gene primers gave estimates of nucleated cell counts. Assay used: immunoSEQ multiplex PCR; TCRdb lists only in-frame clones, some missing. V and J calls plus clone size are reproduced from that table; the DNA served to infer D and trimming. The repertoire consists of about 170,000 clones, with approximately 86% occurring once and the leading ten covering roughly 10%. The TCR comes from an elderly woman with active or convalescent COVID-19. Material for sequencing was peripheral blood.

The CDR3 DNA sequence: TGTGCCAGCAGTCCCCCATTCTCTGGGGCCAACGTCCTGACTTTC. It yields the protein CASSPPFSGANVLTF. The chain carries TRBV28 and TRBJ2-6; D call uncertain. The CDR3 has 15 amino acids. V was pared by 5 bases and J by 0 bases, with 8 bases between. The germline V gene has CDR1 MDHEN and CDR2 SYDVKM.